These 11 T cell receptor beta chains originate from one sample sequenced in a study of blood T cell repertoires in COVID-19. Sequencing was performed with immunoSEQ multiplex PCR; in TCRdb, only in-frame clones are kept and a portion is missing. The repertoire holds 190,000 or so clones, with roughly 85% as singletons. Sequencing was done on a sample of PBMCs or T cells enriched from blood (not recorded which). The receptors stem from a man aged 35-49 years who had recovered from COVID-19.

The rearrangement uses TRBV5-1 and TRBJ2-7, with D possibly TRBD2 on 7 matching bases. The CDR3 runs to 15 residues. Trimming cost V 4 bases and J 5 bases, with 19 bases left between them. CDR1 is SGHRS and CDR2 is YFSETQ in the germline V gene. The chain's CDR3 is CASSRGGGGNDEQYF. The CDR3 DNA reads TGCGCCAGCAGCCGGGGCGGGGGCGGTAACGACGAGCAGTACTTC.

The chain couples TRBV4-3 to TRBJ2-7, with 10 nucleotides matching TRBD2. Trimming took 5 bases from V and 2 from J; bases not matched to a gene: 9. CDR1 LGHNA and CDR2 YSLEER come from the germline V gene. This CDR3 has 16 residues. CDR3 sequence (DNA): TGCGCCAGCAGCACCCTAGCGGGAGTAGGGACCTACGAGCAGTACTTC. As protein: CASSTLAGVGTYEQYF.

The CDR3 loop is CASSPYKWLAGRGATGELFF. The DNA for the CDR3 is TGTGCCAGCAGCCCCTACAAGTGGCTAGCGGGCCGGGGGGCCACCGGGGAGCTGTTTTTT. The rearrangement uses TRBV9 and TRBJ2-2, with 8 bases lining up with TRBD2. The germline gives CDR1 SGDLS, CDR2 YYNGEE. Trimming took 4 bases from V and 4 from J; bases not matched to a gene: 21. This CDR3 region has 20 residues.

The chain has TRBV15 and TRBJ2-7; D unresolved. Germline CDR1 reads LNHNV; CDR2 reads YYDKDF (reference sequence). V was shortened by 4 bases and J by 5 bases, with 6 bases between the two germline ends. The CDR3 is made up of 11 amino acids. The chain's CDR3 is CATSTLDEQYF. CDR3 DNA sequence: TGTGCCACCAGCACTCTAGACGAGCAGTACTTC.

The chain links TRBV7-2 to TRBJ2-3, with 12 bases identical to TRBD2. The ends lost 5 bases at V and 3 bases at J; junction bases unmatched: 12. CDR1 is SGHTA, CDR2 FQGNSA, per germline. This CDR3 contains 18 residues. CDR3 amino acids: CASSAASGRDERTDTQYF. In nucleotides, the CDR3 is TGTGCCAGCAGCGCAGCTAGCGGGAGGGATGAAAGGACAGATACGCAGTATTTT.

The rearrangement joins TRBV5-1 to TRBJ1-2; D uncertain. Germline loops: CDR1 SGHRS, CDR2 YFSETQ. The CDR3 contains 17 residues. With 4 bases removed from V and 3 bases from J, the gap between germline ends came to 22 bases. The CDR3 protein is CASSLRGAGPRDYGYTF. The DNA for the CDR3 is TGCGCCAGCAGCCTACGGGGAGCCGGCCCTCGCGACTATGGCTACACCTTC.

V usage is TRBV3-1 (or the pseudogene TRBV3-2) and J usage is TRBJ2-7; 9 nucleotides line up with TRBD2. The CDR3 totals 17 residues. The germline V gene has CDR1 LGHDT and CDR2 YNNKEL (reference sequence). Trimming cost V 4 bases and J 3 bases; bases outside gene matches: 13. The CDR3 coding sequence is TGTGCCAGCAGCCCCCGTAGATCTAGCGGGAAGGACTACGAGCAGTACTTC. Translation: CASSPRRSSGKDYEQYF.

The chain combines TRBV15 with TRBJ2-7, with a weak D call TRBD2 (6 bases). The CDR3 length is 15 residues. Trimming left V 3 bases short and J 3 bases short, with 15 bases between. Germline V lookup: CDR1 LNHNV, CDR2 YYDKDF (reference sequence). CDR3 residues: CATSRSTGGNYEQYF. CDR3 DNA sequence: TGTGCCACCAGCAGGTCCACCGGGGGTAACTACGAGCAGTACTTC.

This chain links TRBV4-1 with TRBJ1-2, with D unresolved. V was pared by 3 bases and J by 8 bases, with 13 bases between. This CDR3 has 13 amino acids. Germline CDR1 is MGHRA and CDR2 is YSYEKL. The CDR3 region is CASSQIGTGGYTF. The DNA of the CDR3 is TGCGCCAGCAGCCAGATTGGCACCGGGGGCTACACCTTC.

The sample holds a few counts of this clone. The chain recombines TRBV28 with TRBJ1-4; the D is unclear. The germline V gene encodes CDR1 MDHEN and CDR2 SYDVKM. The CDR3 covers 15 residues. V was cut by 2 bases and J by 6 bases, with 13 bases left in between. CDR3 sequence (DNA): TGTGCCAGCAGTTTACTGCAGGCAGGATATGAAAAACTGTTTTTT. This translates into CASSLLQAGYEKLFF.

The V gene is TRBV27, the J gene TRBJ1-5, with a possible D match to TRBD1 (6 bases). Germline-derived CDR1 and CDR2 are MNHEY and SMNVEV (reference sequence). This CDR3 has 15 residues. With 4 bases removed from V and 4 bases from J, the gap between germline ends came to 14 bases. CDR3 residues: CASSSAQGSNQPQHF. CDR3 coding DNA: TGTGCCAGCAGTTCTGCTCAGGGGAGTAATCAGCCCCAGCATTTT.